These 17 T cell receptor beta chains share one sample of origin, sequenced in a study of OX40 agonist ivuxolimab in advanced cancers. The library was made by the immunoSEQ multiplex PCR assay. Not all clones reach the TCRdb copy of this immuneACCESS table, which keeps in-frame sequences only. Checked studies attribute under half of the gap to unresolved V genes and leave the rest unexplained. Recorded for this sample are about 15,000 clones; over 80% of them occurred a single time. About 41% of the sample rests with the top ten. The starting material was CD4+ or CD8+ T cells sorted from blood, obtained in a trial of the OX40 agonist ivuxolimab. The source is an adult with an advanced solid tumor such as melanoma, head and neck, liver or kidney cancer.

The chain uses TRBV29-1 and TRBJ1-2; possible D gene TRBD1, 5 bases. The CDR3 is 14 residues long. V shed 3 bases and J shed 0 bases, with 11 bases lying between them. Germline CDR1 and CDR2: SQVTM and ANQGSEA. CDR3 sequence reads: CSVDGAGSNYGYTF. The CDR3 DNA is TGCAGCGTTGATGGTGCAGGGTCTAACTATGGCTACACCTTC.

This chain uses TRBV7-9 with TRBJ2-3, with D possibly being TRBD1 or TRBD2 (5 bases each). Germline CDR1 reads SEHNR; CDR2 reads FQNEAQ (reference sequence). CDR3 length equals 15 residues. Trimming cost V 4 bases and J 6 bases, with 17 bases left between them. The CDR3, as DNA: TGTGCCAGCAGCTCACCCGGGACCCCCGCGGATACGCAGTATTTT. Translating gives CASSSPGTPADTQYF.

The chain has TRBV7-9 and TRBJ1-3, with D maybe TRBD1 (5 bases). The V gene's germline CDR1 is SEHNR and CDR2 FQNEAQ (reference sequence). CDR3 length: 16 amino acids. Trimming left V 2 bases short and J 0 bases short, with 11 bases between. CDR3 bases: TGTGCCAGCAGCTTAATTGACAGCTTCTCTGGAAACACCATATATTTT. Translating it yields CASSLIDSFSGNTIYF.

The CDR3 DNA sequence: TGTGCCAGCAGTTATGCCGGGCCTACCTCTATGAACACTGAAGCTTTCTTT. Translated, it gives CASSYAGPTSMNTEAFF. The chain links TRBV28 to TRBJ1-1; D gene uncertain. Germline assignment: CDR1 MDHEN and CDR2 SYDVKM. The CDR3 consists of 17 residues. V was pared by 4 bases and J by 0 bases, with 18 bases between.

V usage is TRBV2 and J usage is TRBJ1-4; 9 nucleotides match TRBD1. Losses at the gene ends were 11 bases for V and 6 bases for J; bases not matched to a gene: 10. The CDR3 loop spans 14 amino acids. The germline V gene encodes CDR1 SNHLY and CDR2 FYNNEI. CDR3 loop: CAALTRDRDEKLFF. CDR3 bases: TGTGCCGCATTGACCCGGGACAGGGATGAAAAACTGTTTTTT.

The genes are TRBV28 and TRBJ1-1; D may be TRBD1 (5 bases). Germline V CDR1 and CDR2: MDHEN, SYDVKM. There are 14 residues in the CDR3. Trimming pared 3 bases from V and 1 base from J, leaving 9 bases between. The CDR3 is CASSLRGSNTEAFF. In DNA, the CDR3 is TGTGCCAGCAGTTTGCGGGGGTCGAACACTGAAGCTTTCTTT. The complete variable domain, with remaining parts taken from reference TRBV28 and TRBJ1-1, reads DVKVTQSSRYLVKRTGEKVFLECVQDMDHENMFWYRQDPGLGLRLIYFSYDVKMKEKGDIPEGYSVSREKKERFSLILESASTNQTSMYLCASSLRGSNTEAFFGQGTRLTVV.

This rearrangement joins TRBV7-8 to TRBJ2-2; TRBD1 is a possible D gene (5 bases). Germline values: CDR1 SGHVS, CDR2 FQNEAQ. The CDR3 runs to 14 residues. CDR3 coding DNA: TGTGCAAACGGGCAGGGTAGAGGCACCGGGGAGCTGTTTTTT. Translated, it gives CANGQGRGTGELFF.

The rearrangement links TRBV6-6 to TRBJ2-7, with TRBD1 matching 10 bases. CDR3 length equals 14 residues. CDR1 is MNHNY and CDR2 is SVGAGI in the germline V gene (reference sequence). Germline trimming cut 6 bases from V and 6 bases from J; bases unmatched to any gene: 8. CDR3 in DNA: TGTGCCAGCAGCCGTGACAGGGGGCCGGGCGAGCAGTACTTC. It codes for CASSRDRGPGEQYF.

The gene calls are TRBV7-9 and TRBJ2-6, with D maybe TRBD1 (5 bases). The CDR3 sequence is 18 residues long. Germline CDR1 is SEHNR and CDR2 is FQNEAQ (reference sequence). V shed 8 bases and J shed 0 bases, with 20 bases lying between them. The CDR3 DNA follows: TGTGCCAGCTCGACAGCCTCCCTGGGGCCCTCTGGGGCCAACGTCCTGACTTTC. It translates to CASSTASLGPSGANVLTF.

This chain links TRBV14 with TRBJ2-1, with D perhaps TRBD2 (6 bases). CDR1 is SGHDN and CDR2 is FVKESK in the germline V gene. This CDR3 contains 18 residues. The V end was cut by 3 bases, the J end by 5 bases, with 23 bases between. CDR3 protein: CASSHGDPTGVPDNEQFF. The CDR3 coding sequence is TGTGCCAGCAGCCATGGTGACCCAACGGGGGTCCCGGACAATGAGCAGTTCTTC.

This chain links TRBV11-2 with TRBJ2-7; unclear D gene. CDR3 length: 14 residues. The germline gives CDR1 SGHAT, CDR2 FQNNGV. Trimming left V 5 bases short and J 4 bases short, with 15 bases between. CDR3 region: CASSPEIGQYEQYF. The CDR3 DNA is TGTGCCAGCAGCCCAGAGATAGGCCAGTACGAGCAGTACTTC.

The J gene is TRBJ2-7, the V gene TRBV15; 8 nucleotides line up with TRBD2. The CDR3 length is 16 residues. J was trimmed by 2 bases and V by 1 base; bases with no gene match: 7. The germline V gene has CDR1 LNHNV and CDR2 YYDKDF (reference sequence). As DNA, the CDR3 is TGTGCCACCAGCAGAGGTACGGGGGGGAACACCTACGAGCAGTACTTC. It codes for CATSRGTGGNTYEQYF. The full variable domain, in which reference TRBV15 and TRBJ2-7 provide the parts outside the CDR3, is DAMVIQNPRYQVTQFGKPVTLSCSQTLNHNVMYWYQQKSSQAPKLLFHYYDKDFNNEADTPDNFQSRRPNTSFCFLDIRSPGLGDTAMYLCATSRGTGGNTYEQYFGPGTRLTVT.

The rearrangement links TRBV14 to TRBJ1-1, with a tentative D call TRBD1 (6 bases). The CDR3 covers 14 residues. The germline CDR1 and CDR2 sequences are SGHDN and FVKESK. The V end lost 3 bases, the J end lost 3 bases, and 11 bases lay between the germline ends. The CDR3 DNA reads TGTGCCAGCAGCCAGAACAGGGAGGACACTGAAGCTTTCTTT. It codes for CASSQNREDTEAFF.

The chain links TRBV7-9 to TRBJ2-7; D uncertain. The germline V and J ends were trimmed by 1 base and 3 bases, with 1 base remaining between them. The CDR3 contains 11 residues. The germline gives CDR1 SEHNR, CDR2 FQNEAQ (reference sequence). Written as DNA, the CDR3 is TGTGCCAGCAGCTTAGACTACGAGCAGTACTTC. It specifies CASSLDYEQYF.

The rearrangement joins TRBV7-6 to TRBJ2-7; no clear D. This CDR3 comprises 13 residues. Germline V gives CDR1 SGHVS, CDR2 FNYEAQ. Trimming shortened V by 4 bases and J by 0 bases, and 7 bases separated the two germline ends. CDR3 in DNA: TGTGCCAGCAGCTCCAGGTTCTCCTACGAGCAGTACTTC. This gives the protein CASSSRFSYEQYF.

The V call is TRBV29-1, the J call TRBJ2-5; TRBD1 aligns across 7 bases. CDR3 length equals 15 residues. CDR1 is SQVTM, CDR2 ANQGSEA, per germline. The V segment lost 6 bases and the J segment 2 bases; nucleotides outside the gene matches: 12. CDR3 sequence reads: CSVDGQEVLQETQYF. CDR3 sequence (DNA): TGCAGCGTAGATGGACAGGAGGTCCTACAAGAGACCCAGTACTTC. The entire variable domain, with the rest obtained from reference TRBV29-1 and TRBJ2-5, is as follows: SAVISQKPSRDICQRGTSLTIQCQVDSQVTMMFWYRQQPGQSLTLIATANQGSEATYESGFVIDKFPISRPNLTFSTLTVSNMSPEDSSIYLCSVDGQEVLQETQYFGPGTRLLVL.

This chain joins TRBV5-1 and TRBJ1-1; no firm D call. The CDR3 totals 16 residues. The V end was cut by 0 bases, the J end by 1 base, with 13 bases between. Germline V lookup: CDR1 SGHRS, CDR2 YFSETQ. The CDR3 coding sequence is TGCGCCAGCAGCTTGGGGAGCGGTGGAGCGAACACTGAAGCTTTCTTT. This codes for CASSLGSGGANTEAFF.